This TCR beta chain was documented in a study of CD8 T cells in ankylosing spondylitis. This clonotype was observed at least ten times. Antigen specificity is unknown. Study results and caveats: Among TCR beta sequences, a motif of about 8 highly homologous variants appeared characteristic of ankylosing spondylitis blood. Reportedly, significant enrichment of disease-linked clones occurred in matched ankylosing spondylitis synovial fluid.

Using quantitative 5'-RACE with molecular barcodes, the authors made TCR beta libraries. TCRdb reanalysed the 5' RACE reads using MiXCR and keeps one entry per CDR3 protein. The sample includes around 100,000 distinct CDR3 sequences, about 9% of them seen just once. Deletions cut 3 bases from V and 2 bases from J, with 11 bases between. The CDR3 runs to 14 residues. Looked up from germline, CDR1 is ENHRY and CDR2 is SYGVKD. The chain employs TRBV10-3 and TRBJ2-7; no reliable D call. This clonotype originated in a male donor with ankylosing spondylitis. The sample consisted of blood, either unsorted or a sorted T cell fraction (not recorded which). The CDR3 DNA follows: TGTGCCATCAGTGACGTGGGGAAAGCCTACGAGCAGTACTTC. Encoded protein: CAISDVGKAYEQYF.